This T cell receptor (beta chain) was sequenced in a study of cytomegalovirus exposure and HLA in healthy donors (dated by TCRdb to 2017 to 2019). Regarding the research as a whole: An earlier analysis of several hundred of the donors reported 276 Gb of sequence data and 95 million to 120 million unique TCR beta sequences obtained from about 179 million T cells. Among the roughly 410 genotyped donors, 81% belonged to the genetic ancestry cluster associated with self-reported Caucasian donors. In an earlier analysis of 500 to 650 of the donors, high-throughput TCR beta sequencing was used to judge whether each TCR beta V gene segment behaved as functional or pseudogenic. Typing coverage differed by locus: A, B, C, DRB1 and DQB1 were typed in roughly 620-630 donors, DQA1 in about 510, DPA1 in some 610, and DPB1 in roughly 470. In a later analysis, previously published TCR beta repertoires from 500 to 750 donors were re-analyzed and high-resolution HLA genotyping was added so that TCR occurrence patterns could be studied. Because of strong linkage in the cohort, roughly five DR-DQ haplotypes were treated as single units for association and clustering. Rather than using new phenotypic data, the later analysis identified candidate immune exposures from TCR beta sequences and from how often those sequences occurred across donors. An early release that covered about 600 HLA-typed donors contained approximately 320 gigabases of sequencing data and 80 million or so unique TCR sequences. To predict cytomegalovirus infection status, the study combined high-throughput TCR immunosequencing, statistical association of individual TCRs with disease status, and machine learning. The aim of the study was to test whether cataloging public T cell receptors could identify signatures of past pathogen exposure. Every repertoire in the discovery cohort had been generated on one and the same sequencing platform. Donor age, sex, ethnicity and CMV serostatus were compiled alongside the repertoire data. The study profiled the T cell repertoires of around 700 subjects by immunosequencing and related them to cytomegalovirus serostatus. In addition to the first cohort of 500 to 850 subjects, a separate validation cohort of approximately 130 different subjects was used. Genome-wide SNP genotypes for about three fifths of the roughly 670 donors were used in a later genetic analysis, which treated that subset as a discovery cohort. On average, 235,054 unique TCR beta nucleotide sequences were sequenced per donor among more than 350 genotyped donors of the cohort, with roughly a sixth of those sequences being non-productive. Class I and class II HLA loci were covered by the typing at four-digit resolution. The investigation overall reported the following: V-gene and J-gene trimming of TCR beta chains was associated with a missense DCLRE1C variant in a later genetic analysis, and the association was replicated in an independent cohort. CMV serostatus was the only immune exposure information available for the cohort. The study listed 150 to 200 TCR beta chains as associated with cytomegalovirus. According to the authors, the approach could potentially be generalized to other disease states and immunological phenotypes. In a later analysis, the rate of TCR association differed among HLA loci, with DRB1 alleles having the most associated TCRs and HLA-C alleles having the fewest. At a false discovery rate of 0.05, a later analysis linked 16,951 TCR beta sequences to specific HLA alleles. In a later analysis, HLA-associated TCR beta chains were found to be more clonally expanded and to have lower generation probabilities than equally common non-associated chains. Only TCR beta chains were sequenced in this cohort, and the absence of alpha or paired-chain data limited detectable features. According to a later genetic analysis, donors in an Asian-associated ancestry cluster had fewer N-insertions in productive TCRs than the approximately 630-donor mean. When HLA alleles, especially DR and DQ, strongly co-occurred, attributing TCR associations to individual alleles was difficult. Because HLA typing was missing for some donors at each locus, association tests included only the typed subset. A further reported finding was that TCR beta sequences accurately predicted the HLA-A and HLA-B alleles for most subjects in the first cohort. Some IMGT-functional V segments, including TRBV6-2 and TRBV6-3, could not be told apart with the 87-base-pair reads, so those segments were excluded. A cluster of highly shared sequence variants was judged likely to be a technical artifact of the sequencing pipeline. Correlated functional status among segregating V segments might be attributable to linkage disequilibrium, but an unknown experimental factor could not be ruled out. In vitro tests confirmed that a few of the cytomegalovirus-associated TCR beta chains recognize cytomegalovirus antigens. Most TCR sequences were seen in very few donors, while some public TCRs were found in many individuals. In an earlier analysis of around 500 of the donors, most TCR beta V segments appeared in productive rearrangements about 87% or about 30% of the time, broadly matching IMGT annotations. In a later analysis, several top co-occurrence clusters were reported to appear linked to parvovirus B19, influenza, CMV and Epstein-Barr virus. Because counts were too low, around 18 rarely observed V segments, including chromosome 9 orphons, were left out of the earlier analysis of some 600 of the donors. Most CMV-associated TCR beta chains appeared to be HLA-restricted in a later analysis, and the HLA associations seemed to be driven largely by CMV exposure. Sequencing depth was assumed to be roughly uniform across donors in the presence/absence analyses, though that assumption may not hold. The classifier was reported to diagnose cytomegalovirus status with high specificity and sensitivity in both the original cohort and the validation cohort.

The protocol used for the library was the immunoSEQ multiplex PCR assay. A mixture of 60 forward primers for TCR Vbeta segments and 13 reverse primers for TCR Jbeta segments was used in the multiplex PCR. A multiplex PCR assay on genomic DNA amplified the CDR3 region of rearranged TCR beta genes. The amplified TCR beta libraries were sequenced on the Illumina HiSeq System as 87-base-pair reads. The study's own analysis went as follows. In a later analysis, tens of millions of unique TCR beta chains were counted across the roughly 670 repertoires, and roughly 11 million of these chains were shared by at least two donors. Raw reads were error-corrected and collapsed into unique sequences with a nearest-neighbor algorithm that merged closely related sequences to remove PCR and sequencing errors. V, D and J gene segments were assigned by aligning CDR3 sequences to IMGT reference sequences. For a sequence to be retained, a match of at least six nucleotides was required to both a V gene segment and a J gene segment. Rearrangements were called productive when the CDR3 lacked stop codons and stayed in frame with V and J; all others were non-productive. CDR3 was defined according to IMGT convention as the region running from the second conserved V-encoded cysteine to the conserved J-encoded phenylalanine. The earlier analysis of roughly 590 of the donors excluded any sequence lacking an unambiguous match to a single V gene segment. An earlier analysis of 550 to 650 of the donors classified V segments as functional when productive rearrangements were above 56.7% and as segregating when the standard deviation between donors was above 5%. To diagnose cytomegalovirus status from the catalog of TCR beta chain sequences, a statistical classification framework was built. V and J gene assignment, in a later analysis, came from comparing TCR nucleotide sequences with IMGT/GENE-DB human TR gene sequences. A later analysis assigned CDR3 sequences and most-parsimonious VDJ recombination scenarios with the TCRdist pipeline. In a later analysis, each TCR beta chain was defined by its CDR3 amino acid sequence together with its V-gene family, and reads without a unique V-gene family were excluded. As a way to deal with suspected cross-contamination and a sequencing artifact, a later analysis dropped under 600 nucleotide sequences that were highly shared and had low generation probability. In a later analysis, a clonal expansion index for each public chain was calculated from normalized within-repertoire ranks of inferred template counts. In a later analysis, generation probabilities were computed with a VDJ recombination model fitted to out-of-frame rearrangements, and the resulting probabilities were checked against IGoR. A later analysis scored TCR-TCR, TCR-HLA and TCR-CMV co-occurrence with hypergeometric tests, applying a repertoire-size bias correction to TCR pairs. False discovery rates were estimated in a later analysis by permuting HLA or CMV assignments 20 times. In a later analysis, co-occurring TCRs were grouped using DBSCAN, and TCRdist sequence similarity was added for clustering within HLA-allele-positive subsets. Repertoires with fewer than 30,000 or more than 120,000 public chains, plus five repertoires with anomalous nucleotide sharing, were excluded from co-occurrence clustering. Here the immuneACCESS table is served through TCRdb, limited to in-frame sequences with V and J called. Missing clones are a known gap in these copies; in checked studies unresolved V genes cover under half, and the rest lacks a known reason. V and J calls and clone size are those listed in that table; D and trimming were worked out from the DNA. For this sample the table gives 90,000 to 150,000 clones, of which 50% to 65% were detected only once. The ten largest account for more than 8.5% of the sample.

The cohort consisted of approximately 690 healthy bone marrow donors. Cohort members were all nominally healthy when sampled, although unrecorded immune exposures were likely present. The donor was CMV seropositive and belonged to the group of 270 or so seropositive cohort members. Each donor provided a peripheral blood sample, and peripheral blood mononuclear cells were used for TCR beta sequencing. Genomic DNA was extracted from the blood cell samples with the Qiagen DNeasy Blood Extraction Kit. Concerning this clone itself: What this receptor recognizes is not known. Per-base quality was not reported, and no clone a single base away is much larger than it.

Sequences SGHRS (CDR1) and YFSETQ (CDR2) are obtained from the germline V gene. Inclusive of the bounding cysteine and phenylalanine, the CDR3 is 12 residues long. Of all the DNA, just the CDR3 is kept, 36 bases in frame from base 1. V is clipped by 2 bases and J by 4 bases, and the sequence between their germline boundaries is 6 bases long. The sequence came from a man in his forties in good health and CMV-seropositive. The chain uses TRBV5-1 and TRBJ2-5; no confident D gene assignment can be made. Material: PBMCs. The DNA is TGCGCCAGCAGCTTTAACGGAGAGACCCAGTACTTC. The encoded protein is CASSFNGETQYF.